This T cell receptor (beta chain) was profiled in a study of blood T cell repertoires in COVID-19 (dated by TCRdb to 2019 to 2021). Concerning the study at large: Samples covering the acute and convalescent phases of COVID-19 were provided by collaborators in the United States, Italy and Spain. A de-identified subject ID, COVID-19 status, age in years and sex were almost always included in the sample metadata. Samples were obtained from the ongoing ImmuneRACE study (first 160 participants) and from roughly 1,300 subjects provided by 6 global collaborators. The dataset comprised deeply sampled blood TCRbeta repertoires from subjects exposed to, actively infected with, or recovered from COVID-19. Where available, HLA class I and class II types were taken from metadata supplied by the sample provider and were not determined by assay-based typing. A freely available public database, intended as a resource for researchers studying the immune response to SARS-CoV-2, is where the repertoires were released. The prospective study material was composed of cDNA or gDNA derived from T cells, B-cell-depleted T cells, or PBMCs.

This clone has only one observation. The specificity of this receptor is unknown. The record has no base qualities; no much larger clone is one base away. Whole blood was collected in K2EDTA tubes by collaborating institutions according to the institutions' own protocols. Collaborator samples were shipped for TCRbeta analysis as frozen whole blood, isolated PBMCs, or DNA extracted from either sample type. CDR1 and CDR2 were assigned from the germline V gene (reference sequence) as LGHDT and YNNKEL. V is cut back by 1 base and J by 7 bases, with 4 bases in the junction unmatched. Taken from cysteine to phenylalanine, the CDR3 has 15 residues. The sequence is cut down to CDR3 DNA, 45 bases in frame from base 1. Broad study findings and their caveats: The quantity of clinical and demographic metadata differed by source and by participant and was supplied without curation.

TCRbeta CDR3 regions were amplified from genomic DNA using the immunoSEQ Assay, a bias-controlled multiplex PCR. Processing in the source paper ran as follows. Nucleated cell counts per sample were estimated from amplification of reference gene primers within the assay. To quantify the absolute abundance of each unique TCRbeta CDR3 rearrangement, sequence reads were collapsed and filtered. For each sample, productive Simpson clonality was calculated as the square root of Simpson's diversity index over productive rearrangements. In TCRdb, the immuneACCESS table is reduced to in-frame sequences with V and J assigned. These tables do not hold every clone; where another copy was compared, an unresolved V gene accounts for under half, and the others remain unexplained. V, J and clone size were drawn from that table, and D and trimming were deduced from the DNA. The sample table holds about 90,000 clones, of which 90% were seen once. Of the sample, about 5.5% is held by the ten largest clones.

The TCR comes from a man between 50 and 59 years old with acute or convalescent COVID-19. The V and J segments used are TRBV3-1 (or the pseudogene TRBV3-2) and TRBJ1-5; a stretch of 10 junction bases matches TRBD1. Sequencing was performed on peripheral blood. The CDR3 in this case is CASSQGTGGPQPQHF. The DNA sequence is TGTGCCAGCAGCCAAGGGACAGGGGGACCACAGCCCCAGCATTTT.